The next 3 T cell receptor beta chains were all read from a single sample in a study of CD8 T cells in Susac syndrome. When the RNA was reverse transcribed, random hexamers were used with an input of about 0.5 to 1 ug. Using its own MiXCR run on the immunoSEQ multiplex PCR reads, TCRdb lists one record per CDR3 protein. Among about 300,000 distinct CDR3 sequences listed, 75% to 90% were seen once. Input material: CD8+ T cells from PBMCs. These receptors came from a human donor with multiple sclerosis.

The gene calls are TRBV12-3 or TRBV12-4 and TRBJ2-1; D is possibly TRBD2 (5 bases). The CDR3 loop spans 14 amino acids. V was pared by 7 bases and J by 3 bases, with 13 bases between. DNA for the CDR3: TGTGCCAGCAACTTGCCTAGCAACTACAATGAGCAGTTCTTC. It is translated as CASNLPSNYNEQFF.

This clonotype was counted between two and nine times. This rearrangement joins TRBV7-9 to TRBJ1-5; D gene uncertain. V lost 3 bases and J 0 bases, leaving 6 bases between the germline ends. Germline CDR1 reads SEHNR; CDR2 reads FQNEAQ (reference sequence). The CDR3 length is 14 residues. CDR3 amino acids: CASSFTDSNQPQHF. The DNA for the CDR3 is TGTGCCAGCAGCTTTACTGATAGCAATCAGCCCCAGCATTTT.

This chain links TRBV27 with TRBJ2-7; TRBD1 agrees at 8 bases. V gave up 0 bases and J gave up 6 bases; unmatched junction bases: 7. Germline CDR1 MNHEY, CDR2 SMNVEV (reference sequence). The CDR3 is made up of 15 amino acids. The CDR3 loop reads CASSLSMDRVSEQYF. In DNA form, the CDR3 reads TGTGCCAGCAGTTTATCGATGGACAGGGTTTCCGAGCAGTACTTC.